This T cell receptor beta chain was captured in a study of T cell responses to AZD1222 COVID-19 vaccine. Whole-study results and caveats: White British people made up most donors, females outnumbered males, and clonal diversity was possibly underestimated.

Clones were read by immunoSEQ multiplex PCR, and TCRdb kept only the in-frame ones, dropping some. The sample consists of about 170,000 clones, 87% of them appearing once. As regards this clone: Its target is not known.

This CDR3 region has 14 residues. V lost 0 bases, J lost 4 bases, and 2 bases stayed unmatched. The germline gives CDR1 SGHDT, CDR2 YYEEEE. The specimen comprised peripheral blood, sampled 28 days after the second AZD1222 dose. This clonotype originated in an adult who received the AZD1222 COVID-19 vaccine. V and J are TRBV5-6 and TRBJ2-5, with 8 bases fitting TRBD2. The CDR3 bases are TGTGCCAGCAGCTTGGCCGGGAGGGGAGAGACCCAGTACTTC. Encoded protein: CASSLAGRGETQYF.